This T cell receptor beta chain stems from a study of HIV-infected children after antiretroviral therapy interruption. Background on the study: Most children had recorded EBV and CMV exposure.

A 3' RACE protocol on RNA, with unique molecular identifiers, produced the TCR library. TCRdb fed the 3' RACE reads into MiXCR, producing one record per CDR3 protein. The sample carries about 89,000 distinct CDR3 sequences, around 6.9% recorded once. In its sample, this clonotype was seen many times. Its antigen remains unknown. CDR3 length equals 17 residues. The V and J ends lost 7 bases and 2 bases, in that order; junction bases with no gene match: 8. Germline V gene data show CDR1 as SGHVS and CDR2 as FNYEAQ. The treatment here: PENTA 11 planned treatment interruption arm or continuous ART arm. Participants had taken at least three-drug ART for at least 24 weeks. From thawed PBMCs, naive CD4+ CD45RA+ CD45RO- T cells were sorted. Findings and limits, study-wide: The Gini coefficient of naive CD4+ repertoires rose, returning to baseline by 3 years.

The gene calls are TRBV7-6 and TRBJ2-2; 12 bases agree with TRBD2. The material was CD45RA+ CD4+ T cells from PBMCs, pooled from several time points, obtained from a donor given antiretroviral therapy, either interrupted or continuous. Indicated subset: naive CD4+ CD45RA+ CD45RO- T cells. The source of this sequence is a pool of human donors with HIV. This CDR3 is CASKKGLAGQNTGELFF. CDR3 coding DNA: TGTGCCAGCAAGAAGGGACTAGCGGGCCAAAACACCGGGGAGCTGTTTTTT.